This T cell receptor (beta chain) was obtained from a study of CD8+ T cells in alopecia areata. General study points: Clonality exceeded that of normal scalp in lesional scalp, most notably in alopecia totalis/universalis.

Regarding this clone: Its antigen is undetermined.

Treatment given: oral pan-JAK inhibitor, 5-10 mg twice daily. The length of the CDR3 is 15 residues. Germline V gene lookup returns CDR1 LGHNA and CDR2 YSLEER. V lost 2 bases to trimming and J lost 2 bases, with 13 bases between them. RNA was isolated and reverse transcribed to cDNA, the sequencing template. Libraries were prepared by immunoSEQ multiplex PCR; TCRdb keeps only in-frame clonotypes and omits some of them. The data contain some 110,000 clones, roughly three fifths of them singletons. Here the sequenced sample was CD8+ T cells sorted from blood, taken at week 24, from a patient treated with tofacitinib. The sequence derives from a human donor with alopecia areata. The chain uses TRBV4-3 and TRBJ2-7, with D unresolved. The CDR3 loop reads CASSQLEQSTYEQYF. The CDR3 DNA sequence: TGCGCCAGCAGCCAACTCGAACAGTCCACCTACGAGCAGTACTTC.